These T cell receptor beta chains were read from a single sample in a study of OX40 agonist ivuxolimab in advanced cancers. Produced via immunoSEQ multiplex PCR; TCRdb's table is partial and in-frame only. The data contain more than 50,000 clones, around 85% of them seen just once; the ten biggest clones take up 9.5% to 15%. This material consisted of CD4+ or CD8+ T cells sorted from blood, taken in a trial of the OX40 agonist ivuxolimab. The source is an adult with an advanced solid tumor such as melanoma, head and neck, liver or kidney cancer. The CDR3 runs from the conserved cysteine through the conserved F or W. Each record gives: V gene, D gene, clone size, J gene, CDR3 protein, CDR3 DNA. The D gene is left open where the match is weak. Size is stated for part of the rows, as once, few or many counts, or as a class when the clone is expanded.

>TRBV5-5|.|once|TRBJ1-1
CASRFLDRPKPSITEAFF
TGTGCCAGCAGATTTCTTGACAGGCCGAAACCCTCGATCACTGAAGCTTTCTTT
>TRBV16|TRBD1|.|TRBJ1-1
CASSQSIQGARNTEAFF
TGTGCCAGCAGCCAATCGATCCAGGGGGCTAGGAACACTGAAGCTTTCTTT
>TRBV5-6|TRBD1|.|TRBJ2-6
CASSFGQGDPGANVLTF
TGTGCCAGCAGCTTCGGACAGGGGGACCCTGGGGCCAACGTCCTGACTTTC
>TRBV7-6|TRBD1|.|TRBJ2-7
CASSFGTGISYEQYF
TGTGCCAGCAGCTTCGGGACAGGTATTTCCTACGAGCAGTACTTC
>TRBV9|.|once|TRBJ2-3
CASSSYEVGPSSTDTQYF
TGTGCCAGCAGCTCCTATGAGGTGGGGCCCTCTAGCACAGATACGCAGTATTTT
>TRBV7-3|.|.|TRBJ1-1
CASSLNRNTEAFF
TGTGCCAGCAGCTTAAACAGGAACACTGAAGCTTTCTTT
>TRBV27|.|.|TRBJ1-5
CASSSYVNSSTQHF
TGTGCCAGCAGTTCGTATGTCAACTCGTCGACCCAGCATTTT
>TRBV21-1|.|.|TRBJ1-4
CASSGFGQGCEKLFF
TGTGCCAGCAGCGGCTTTGGTCAGGGGTGTGAAAAACTGTTTTTT
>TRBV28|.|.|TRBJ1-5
CASRALLGRPQHF
TGTGCCAGCAGAGCCTTATTGGGAAGGCCCCAGCATTTT
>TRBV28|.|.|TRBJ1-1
CASSPIGSDEAFF
TGTGCCAGCAGTCCCATAGGTTCTGATGAAGCTTTCTTT
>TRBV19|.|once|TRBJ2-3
CASNSVGSGLLTDTQYF
TGTGCCAGTAACAGCGTAGGGAGTGGCCTACTCACAGATACGCAGTATTTT
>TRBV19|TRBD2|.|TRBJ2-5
CASSMLAGEQETQYF
TGTGCCAGTAGTATGCTAGCGGGGGAACAAGAGACCCAGTACTTC
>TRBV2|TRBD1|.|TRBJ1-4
CASSGGQGVEKLFF
TGTGCCAGCAGTGGGGGACAGGGTGTAGAAAAACTGTTTTTT
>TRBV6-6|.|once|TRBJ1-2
CASTATGNGYTF
TGTGCCAGCACCGCTACAGGAAATGGCTACACCTTC
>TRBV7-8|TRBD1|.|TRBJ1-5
CASSSGQGGSQPQHF
TGTGCCAGCAGCTCCGGACAGGGAGGGAGTCAGCCCCAGCATTTT
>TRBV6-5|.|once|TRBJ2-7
CASNLGGSYEQYF
TGTGCCAGCAACCTGGGGGGTAGCTACGAGCAGTACTTC